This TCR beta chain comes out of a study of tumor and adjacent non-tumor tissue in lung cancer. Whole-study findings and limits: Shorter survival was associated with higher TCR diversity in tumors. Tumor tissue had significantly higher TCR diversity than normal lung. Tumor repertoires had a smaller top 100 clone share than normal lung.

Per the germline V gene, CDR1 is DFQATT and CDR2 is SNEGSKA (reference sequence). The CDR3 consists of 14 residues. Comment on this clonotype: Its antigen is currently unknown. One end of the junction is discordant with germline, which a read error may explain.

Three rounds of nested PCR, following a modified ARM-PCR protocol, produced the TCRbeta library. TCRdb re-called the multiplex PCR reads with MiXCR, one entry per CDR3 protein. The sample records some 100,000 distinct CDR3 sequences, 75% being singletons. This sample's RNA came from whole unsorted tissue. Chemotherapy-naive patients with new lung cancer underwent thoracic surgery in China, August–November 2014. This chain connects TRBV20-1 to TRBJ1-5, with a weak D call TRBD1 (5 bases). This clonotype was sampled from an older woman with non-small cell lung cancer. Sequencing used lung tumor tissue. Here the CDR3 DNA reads TGCAGTGTTTCAGGGCCGGATCTCAATCAGCACCAGCATTTT. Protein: CSVSGPDLNQHQHF.